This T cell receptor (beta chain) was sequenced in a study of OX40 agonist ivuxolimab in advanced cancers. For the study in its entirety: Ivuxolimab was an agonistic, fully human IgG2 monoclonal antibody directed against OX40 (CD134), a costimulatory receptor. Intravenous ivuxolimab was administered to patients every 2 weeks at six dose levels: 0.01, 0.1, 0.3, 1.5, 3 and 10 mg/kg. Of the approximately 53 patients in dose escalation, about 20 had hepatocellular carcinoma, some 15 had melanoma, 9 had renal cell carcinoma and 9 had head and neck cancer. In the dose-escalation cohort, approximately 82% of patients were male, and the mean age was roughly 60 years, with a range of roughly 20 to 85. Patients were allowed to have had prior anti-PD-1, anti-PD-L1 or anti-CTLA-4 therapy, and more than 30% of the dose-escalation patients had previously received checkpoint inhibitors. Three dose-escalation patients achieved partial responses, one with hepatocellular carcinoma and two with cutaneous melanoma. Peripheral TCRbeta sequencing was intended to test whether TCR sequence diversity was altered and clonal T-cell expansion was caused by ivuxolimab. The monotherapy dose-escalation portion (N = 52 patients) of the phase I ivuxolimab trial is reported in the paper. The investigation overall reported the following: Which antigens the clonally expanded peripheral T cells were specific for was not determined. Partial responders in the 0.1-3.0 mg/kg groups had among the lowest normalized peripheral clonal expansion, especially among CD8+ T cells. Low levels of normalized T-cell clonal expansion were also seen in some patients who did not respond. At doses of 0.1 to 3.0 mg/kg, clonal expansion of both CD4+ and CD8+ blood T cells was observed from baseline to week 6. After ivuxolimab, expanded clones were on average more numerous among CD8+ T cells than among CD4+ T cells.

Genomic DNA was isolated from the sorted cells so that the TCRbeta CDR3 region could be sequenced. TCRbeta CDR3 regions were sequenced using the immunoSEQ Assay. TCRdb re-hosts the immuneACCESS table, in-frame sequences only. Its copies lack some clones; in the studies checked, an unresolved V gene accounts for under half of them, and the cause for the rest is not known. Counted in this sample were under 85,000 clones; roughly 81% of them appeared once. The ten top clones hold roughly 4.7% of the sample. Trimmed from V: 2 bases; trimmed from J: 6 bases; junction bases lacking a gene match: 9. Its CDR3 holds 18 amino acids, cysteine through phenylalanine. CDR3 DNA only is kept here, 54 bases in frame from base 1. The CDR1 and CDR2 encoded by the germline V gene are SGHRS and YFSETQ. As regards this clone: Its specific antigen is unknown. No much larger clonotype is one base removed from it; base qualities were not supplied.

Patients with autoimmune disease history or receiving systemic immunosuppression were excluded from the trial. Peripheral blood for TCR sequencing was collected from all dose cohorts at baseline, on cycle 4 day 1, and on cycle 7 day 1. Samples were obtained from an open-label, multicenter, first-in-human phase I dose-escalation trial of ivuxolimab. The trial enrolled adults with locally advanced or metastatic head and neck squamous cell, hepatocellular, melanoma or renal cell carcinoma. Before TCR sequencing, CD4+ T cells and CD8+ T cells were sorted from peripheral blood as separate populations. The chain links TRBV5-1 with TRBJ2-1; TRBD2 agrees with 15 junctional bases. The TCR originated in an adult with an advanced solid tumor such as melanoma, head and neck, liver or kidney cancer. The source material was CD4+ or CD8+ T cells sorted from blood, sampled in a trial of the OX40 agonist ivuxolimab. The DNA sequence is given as TGCGCCAGCAGCTTTGGACTAGCGGGAGGGCCTAAAGGCAATGAGCAGTTCTTC. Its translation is CASSFGLAGGPKGNEQFF. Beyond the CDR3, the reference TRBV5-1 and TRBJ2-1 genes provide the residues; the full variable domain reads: KAGVTQTPRYLIKTRGQQVTLSCSPISGHRSVSWYQQTPGQGLQFLFEYFSETQRNKGNFPGRFSGRQFSNSRSEMNVSTLELGDSALYLCASSFGLAGGPKGNEQFFGPGTRLTVL.